A single sample is the source of the 31 T cell receptor beta chains below, sequenced in a study of T cells after yellow fever vaccination. TCRdb reprocessed the 5' RACE reads with MiXCR, giving one entry per CDR3 protein. The profile shows some 300,000 distinct CDR3 sequences, under 9% of them singletons. Sequenced here: CD4+ T cells sorted from PBMCs, sampled 5 days after the yellow fever booster vaccination. Receptors originate from a young man who received the YFV17D yellow fever vaccine.

This clonotype was counted only a few times. This chain joins TRBV7-7 and TRBJ2-5; D is perhaps TRBD2 (6 bases). Trimming took off 5 bases at V and 3 bases at J, with 13 bases between the two ends. The CDR3 spans 14 residues. Germline CDR1 is SSHAT and CDR2 is FNYEAQ (reference sequence). For the CDR3, the DNA is TGTGCCAGCAGCCCCGGGACTTTCGAAGAGACCCAGTACTTC. Protein: CASSPGTFEETQYF.

This chain joins TRBV30 and TRBJ1-1, with D unresolved. The ends were cut back, 5 bases at V and 4 bases at J, with 11 bases in the middle. Germline CDR1 GTSNPN, CDR2 SVGIG (reference sequence). The CDR3 extends over 12 amino acids. In DNA, the CDR3 is TGTGCCTGGGTGGAATTACGCACTGAAGCTTTCTTT. Translated: CAWVELRTEAFF.

This clonotype was picked up a small number of times. The gene calls are TRBV28 and TRBJ2-7, with D possibly being TRBD2 (5 bases). Trimming shortened V by 6 bases and J by 0 bases, and 21 bases separated the two germline ends. CDR1 and CDR2 (germline): MDHEN, SYDVKM. The CDR3 extends over 17 amino acids. Written as DNA, the CDR3 is TGTGCCAGCAGACTAGGAGGTGGAGGCTCAAGCTCCTACGAGCAGTACGTC. Its translation: CASRLGGGGSSSYEQYV.

This clonotype has a handful of counts. V and J are TRBV6-6 and TRBJ2-3, with D possibly matching TRBD1 (6 bases). The CDR3 covers 14 residues. V shed 8 bases and J shed 4 bases, with 16 bases lying between them. Germline CDR1 is MNHNY and CDR2 is SVGAGI (reference sequence). In DNA, the CDR3 is TGTGCCAGCTGCAGGGGAAGTCGGCCAGATACGCAGTATTTT. Encoded protein: CASCRGSRPDTQYF.

The rearrangement links TRBV4-2 to TRBJ2-3; D is unclear. This CDR3 is built from 17 residues. Trimming took 2 bases from V and 2 from J, leaving 17 bases between them. Germline CDR1 is LGHNA and CDR2 is YNFKEQ. Here the CDR3 reads CASSQPLGSRPTDTQYF. CDR3 DNA: TGTGCCAGCAGCCAACCCTTGGGGTCCCGCCCCACAGATACGCAGTATTTT.

This clonotype occurred a few times. The chain uses TRBV12-5 and TRBJ2-1; TRBD1 matches 11 bases. Germline V lookup: CDR1 LGHNT, CDR2 FRNRAP. The CDR3 covers 18 residues. V shed 3 bases, J shed 5 bases, and the junction held 12 bases outside the gene matches. CDR3 nucleotides: TGTGCTAGTGGTTTCGGACAGGGGGCTTTTATTTCCCACAATGAGCAGTTCTTC. This gives the protein CASGFGQGAFISHNEQFF.

J is TRBJ1-1 and V is TRBV6-2 or TRBV6-3; 7 nucleotides agree with TRBD1. Losses at the gene ends were 6 bases for V and 7 bases for J; bases not matched to a gene: 5. The CDR3 totals 12 residues. Germline CDR1 and CDR2: MNHEY and SVGEGT. Here the CDR3 DNA reads TGTGCCAGCAGCCCGACAGGGTATGAAGCTTTCTTT. It encodes CASSPTGYEAFF.

On this clonotype: The junction departs from germline at one end; a sequencing error may be responsible. The chain joins TRBV6-5 to TRBJ1-6, with a possible D match to TRBD1 (5 bases). Germline values: CDR1 MNHEY, CDR2 SVGAGI. CDR3 length equals 17 residues. For the CDR3, the DNA is TGTGCCAGCAGTTACTCCCGTCCGGGTACAGGCGACTCACCCCTCCCCTTT. This gives the protein CASSYSRPGTGDSPLPF.

This clonotype was picked up a small number of times. The chain joins TRBV11-3 to TRBJ2-2, with D unresolved. This CDR3 region has 13 residues. Germline V gives CDR1 SGHNT, CDR2 YENEEA. V was clipped by 5 bases and J by 4 bases, with 8 bases between them. The CDR3 reads CASSRGVTGELFF. CDR3 DNA: TGTGCCAGCAGCCGCGGTGTCACCGGGGAGCTGTTTTTT.

This clonotype appeared many times. V usage is TRBV5-5 and J usage is TRBJ2-5; D gene unclear. The CDR3 sequence is 13 residues long. Germline CDR1 is SGHKS and CDR2 is YYEKEE (reference sequence). Trimming removed 2 bases at V and 5 bases at J, with 10 bases between. CDR3 residues: CASSLDEAETQYF. The CDR3 coding sequence is TGTGCCAGCAGCTTAGATGAAGCGGAGACCCAGTACTTC.

The V and J genes are TRBV11-1 and TRBJ2-2; 12 bases are a match to TRBD1. The CDR3 spans 16 residues. Per the germline V gene, CDR1 is SGHAT and CDR2 is FQDESV (reference sequence). J was trimmed by 8 bases and V by 5 bases; bases with no gene match: 9. For the CDR3, the DNA is TGTGCCAGCAGCCCAATCGGGACAGGGGGCTTTGGGGAGCTGTTTTTT. Protein sequence: CASSPIGTGGFGELFF.

The J gene is TRBJ1-5, the V gene TRBV30; D uncertain. This CDR3 contains 15 residues. V lost 0 bases and J lost 7, with 16 bases in between. In germline, CDR1 is GTSNPN, CDR2 SVGIG (reference sequence). The CDR3 loop reads CAWSVFGSVMQPQHF. DNA of the CDR3: TGTGCCTGGAGTGTATTTGGCAGTGTGATGCAGCCCCAGCATTTT.

This clonotype came up many times. The gene calls are TRBV5-1 and TRBJ2-7; D unresolved. Germline assignment: CDR1 SGHRS and CDR2 YFSETQ. CDR3 length: 13 residues. Trimming removed 2 bases from V and 2 bases from J, with 8 bases in between. The CDR3 nucleotides are TGCGCCAGCAGCTTCTCGGCGCCCTACGAGCAGTACTTC. Translating it yields CASSFSAPYEQYF. Supplemented by reference TRBV5-1 and TRBJ2-7, the full variable domain reads KAGVTQTPRYLIKTRGQQVTLSCSPISGHRSVSWYQQTPGQGLQFLFEYFSETQRNKGNFPGRFSGRQFSNSRSEMNVSTLELGDSALYLCASSFSAPYEQYFGPGTRLTVT.

The V and J genes are TRBV10-3 and TRBJ1-1; perhaps TRBD1 as D (6 bases). The CDR3 has 12 residues. V was clipped by 10 bases and J by 8 bases, with 17 bases between them. In germline, CDR1 is ENHRY, CDR2 SYGVKD. CDR3 bases: TGTGCCACGGCCGGGACATTTTCCGAAGCTTTCTTT. This encodes CATAGTFSEAFF.

In its sample, this clonotype was seen many times. This rearrangement joins TRBV3-1 to TRBJ1-3; D not resolved. The CDR3 sequence is 14 residues long. Germline V gene lookup returns CDR1 LGHDT and CDR2 YNNKEL (reference sequence). Trimming took off 1 base at V and 1 base at J, with 5 bases between the two ends. The CDR3 reads CASSQGFSGNTIYF. CDR3 sequence (DNA): TGTGCCAGCAGCCAAGGATTTTCTGGAAACACCATATATTTT.

This clonotype was counted a few times. The chain couples TRBV5-1 to TRBJ1-2, with TRBD1 matching over 9 bases. After removal of 7 bases from V and 0 bases from J, the junction contained 7 bases not matched to a gene. CDR3 length: 15 amino acids. Germline-derived CDR1 and CDR2 are SGHRS and YFSETQ. The CDR3 coding sequence is TGCGCCAGCTCCGGGACAGGGAATACTAACTATGGCTACACCTTC. Amino acid sequence: CASSGTGNTNYGYTF.

Only a few counts were recorded for this clonotype. The chain couples TRBV4-2 to TRBJ2-5; D ambiguous. This CDR3 is built from 15 residues. V was clipped by 0 bases and J by 0 bases, with 8 bases between them. Per the germline V gene, CDR1 is LGHNA and CDR2 is YNFKEQ. DNA for the CDR3: TGTGCCAGCAGCCAAGATCGGACCTACCAAGAGACCCAGTACTTC. Its protein is CASSQDRTYQETQYF.

This clonotype was seen ten or more times. The genes are TRBV5-1 and TRBJ2-5; 10 nucleotides align to TRBD2. After removal of 5 bases from V and 5 bases from J, the junction contained 9 bases not matched to a gene. The CDR3 is 15 amino acids. Germline CDR1 SGHRS, CDR2 YFSETQ. The CDR3 protein is CASSRTAGGLETQYF. The CDR3 DNA reads TGCGCCAGCAGTAGGACAGCGGGGGGGCTTGAGACCCAGTACTTC. Drawing the rest from reference TRBV5-1 and TRBJ2-5, the complete variable domain is KAGVTQTPRYLIKTRGQQVTLSCSPISGHRSVSWYQQTPGQGLQFLFEYFSETQRNKGNFPGRFSGRQFSNSRSEMNVSTLELGDSALYLCASSRTAGGLETQYFGPGTRLLVL.

This clonotype was recorded many times. The gene calls are TRBV12-3 or TRBV12-4 and TRBJ2-1; TRBD1 aligns across 9 bases. This CDR3 contains 15 residues. J lost 2 bases, V lost 8 bases, and 7 bases had no gene match. The CDR3 loop reads CASAHWDRAYNEQFF. The CDR3 bases are TGTGCCAGCGCACATTGGGACAGGGCCTACAATGAGCAGTTCTTC.

V usage is TRBV6-2 or TRBV6-3 and J usage is TRBJ1-5; TRBD1 matches 8 bases. Germline assignment: CDR1 MNHEY and CDR2 SVGEGT. The CDR3 runs to 14 residues. Trimming took 10 bases from V and 6 from J; bases not matched to a gene: 11. CDR3 coding DNA: TGTGCCACCCAGGACAGGGCGTTCGGTCAGCCCCAGCATTTT. The encoded protein is CATQDRAFGQPQHF.

The table lists this clonotype with a few counts. The chain combines TRBV30 with TRBJ1-3; D call uncertain. The ends were cut back, 4 bases at V and 0 bases at J, with 10 bases in the middle. In germline, CDR1 is GTSNPN, CDR2 SVGIG (reference sequence). The length of the CDR3 is 14 residues. CDR3 nucleotide sequence: TGTGCCTGGACTTTAGGCTTCTCTGGAAACACCATATATTTT. This encodes CAWTLGFSGNTIYF.

CDR3 sequence reads: CASSPQGGVDTEAFF. The CDR3 nucleotides read TGTGCCAGCTCACCACAAGGGGGTGTGGACACTGAAGCTTTCTTT. The rearrangement joins TRBV18 to TRBJ1-1, with D possibly TRBD1 on 6 matching bases. V lost 1 base, J lost 3 bases, and 12 bases lay in between. Per the germline V gene, CDR1 is KGHSH and CDR2 is LQKENI. The CDR3 extends over 15 amino acids.

This clonotype has more than one count but fewer than ten. The chain has TRBV29-1 and TRBJ1-1, with D uncertain. Between the trimmed V and J ends, which lost 2 bases and 5 bases, there was a span of 15 bases. There are 14 residues in the CDR3. CDR1 and CDR2 (germline): SQVTM, ANQGSEA. CDR3 DNA: TGCAGCGTTGAACTGCGAGTCCCGGGGACTGAAGCTTTCTTT. This sequence encodes CSVELRVPGTEAFF.

This clonotype has at least ten counts. This rearrangement joins TRBV6-1 to TRBJ2-3; D ambiguous. V lost 2 bases and J 5 bases, leaving 5 bases between the germline ends. The germline V gene has CDR1 MNHNS and CDR2 SASEGT. The CDR3 runs to 12 residues. The CDR3 DNA follows: TGTGCCAGCAGTGAATGGGAAGATACGCAGTATTTT. Protein sequence: CASSEWEDTQYF.

This clonotype was seen only a few times. The genes are TRBV7-2 and TRBJ1-2, with 7 bases lining up with TRBD1. CDR1 and CDR2 from the germline V gene are SGHTA and FQGNSA. V lost 5 bases to trimming and J lost 4 bases; unmatched junction nucleotides: 4. This CDR3 has 13 amino acids. The CDR3 coding sequence is TGTGCCAGCAGCACGACAGGGACCTATGGCTACACCTTC. Translation: CASSTTGTYGYTF.

This clonotype showed up just a few times. The chain combines TRBV21-1 with TRBJ2-7. TRBV21-1 is a pseudogene. This CDR3 has 14 residues. The CDR3: CASSKPRTAYEQYF. Written as DNA, the CDR3 is TGTGCCAGCAGCAAGCCGAGGACGGCCTACGAGCAGTACTTC.

This clonotype was counted only a few times. The CDR3 bases are TGTGCCAGCAGCTTAACGCGGGGGACCTACAATGAGCAGTTCTTC. Its translation is CASSLTRGTYNEQFF. The chain employs TRBV11-2 and TRBJ2-1, with 7 bases that match TRBD2. The germline CDR1 and CDR2 sequences are SGHAT and FQNNGV. The V and J ends lost 2 bases and 2 bases, in that order; junction bases with no gene match: 3. CDR3 length: 15 amino acids.

The chain uses TRBV19 and TRBJ1-3; D gene uncertain. Trimming took off 7 bases at V and 0 bases at J, with 10 bases between the two ends. Germline CDR1 reads LNHDA; CDR2 reads SQIVND (reference sequence). This CDR3 region has 14 residues. The CDR3 sequence: CASIGLHSGNTIYF. The CDR3 nucleotides read TGTGCCAGTATTGGACTTCACTCTGGAAACACCATATATTTT. Looking up the rest from reference TRBV19 and TRBJ1-3 gives the full variable domain: DGGITQSPKYLFRKEGQNVTLSCEQNLNHDAMYWYRQDPGQGLRLIYYSQIVNDFQKGDIAEGYSVSREKKESFPLTVTSAQKNPTAFYLCASIGLHSGNTIYFGEGSWLTVV.

V is TRBV18 and J is TRBJ2-4; 8 nucleotides align to TRBD1. CDR1 and CDR2 from the germline V gene are KGHSH and LQKENI. This CDR3 has 14 residues. The V and J ends lost 0 bases and 9 bases, in that order; junction bases with no gene match: 4. CDR3 in amino acids: CASSPPDRAGIQYF. CDR3 nucleotide sequence: TGTGCCAGCTCACCACCGGACAGGGCCGGCATTCAGTACTTC.

The gene calls are TRBV20-1 and TRBJ2-2; possibly TRBD1 for D (6 bases). V was cut by 6 bases and J by 5 bases, with 16 bases left in between. CDR1 DFQATT and CDR2 SNEGSKA come from the germline V gene (reference sequence). The CDR3 runs to 14 residues. The CDR3 region is CSASQGQLTGELFF. In DNA, the CDR3 is TGCAGTGCCAGCCAGGGGCAATTAACCGGGGAGCTGTTTTTT.

This clonotype was counted a single time. A read error may be the cause here, since a much bigger clone is one base away. This chain uses TRBV28 with TRBJ1-4; D may be TRBD1 (5 bases). This CDR3 comprises 14 residues. The V gene's germline CDR1 is MDHEN and CDR2 SYDVKM. DNA for the CDR3: TGTGCCAGCAGTTCGGGGCCCACTAATGAAAATCTGTTTTTT. The encoded protein is CASSSGPTNENLFF.